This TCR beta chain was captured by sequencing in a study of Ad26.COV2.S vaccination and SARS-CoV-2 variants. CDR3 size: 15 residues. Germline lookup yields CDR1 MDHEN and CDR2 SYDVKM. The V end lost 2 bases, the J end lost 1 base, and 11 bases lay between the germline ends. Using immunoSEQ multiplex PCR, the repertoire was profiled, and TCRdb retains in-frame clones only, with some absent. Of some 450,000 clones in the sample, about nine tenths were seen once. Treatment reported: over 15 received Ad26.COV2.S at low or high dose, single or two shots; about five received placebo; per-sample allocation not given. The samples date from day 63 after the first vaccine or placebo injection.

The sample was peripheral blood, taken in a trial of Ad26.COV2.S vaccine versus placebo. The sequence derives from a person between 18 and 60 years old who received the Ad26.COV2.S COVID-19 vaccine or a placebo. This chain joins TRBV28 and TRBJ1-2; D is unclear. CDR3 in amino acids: CASSLGRRVNYGYTF. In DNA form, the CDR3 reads TGTGCCAGCAGTTTAGGGCGCCGGGTTAACTATGGCTACACCTTC.